One sample yielded the 9 T cell receptor beta chains listed below, sequenced in a study of PD-1 blockade in classical Hodgkin lymphoma. All trial patients relapsed after autologous stem cell transplantation. The table came from immunoSEQ multiplex PCR; TCRdb's copy has only in-frame clones and leaves some out. The sample lists 25,000 or so clones, about 71% occurring once. This material consisted of peripheral blood mononuclear cells (PBMCs), taken at baseline. Every receptor here comes from a human donor with classical Hodgkin lymphoma.

This chain uses TRBV11-2 with TRBJ2-7, with D perhaps matching TRBD1 (6 bases). The CDR3 sequence is 14 residues long. Germline lookup yields CDR1 SGHAT and CDR2 FQNNGV. Trimming pared 5 bases from V and 1 base from J, leaving 12 bases between. This chain's CDR3 is CASSPRQVSYEQYV. Written as DNA, the CDR3 is TGTGCCAGCAGCCCACGACAGGTTTCCTACGAGCAGTACGTC.

The J gene is TRBJ2-2, the V gene TRBV5-4; TRBD1 agrees at 10 bases. The CDR3 extends over 16 amino acids. The germline V gene encodes CDR1 SGHNT and CDR2 YYREEE (reference sequence). V shed 4 bases and J 5 bases; nucleotides not matched to a gene: 8. The CDR3 sequence: CASSLGTGARTGELFF. In nucleotides, the CDR3 is TGTGCCAGCAGCCTGGGGACAGGGGCTAGAACCGGGGAGCTGTTTTTT.

This chain links TRBV18 with TRBJ2-1; D gene ambiguous. CDR3 length: 12 amino acids. Deletions cut 5 bases from V and 5 bases from J, with 7 bases between. Germline V lookup: CDR1 KGHSH, CDR2 LQKENI. The DNA of the CDR3 is TGTGCCAGCTCATCACAGAACAATGAGCAGTTCTTC. Its translation: CASSSQNNEQFF.

V and J are TRBV28 and TRBJ2-7; D tentatively reads TRBD1 or TRBD2 (5 bases each). The CDR3 extends over 14 amino acids. The V gene lost 10 bases and the J gene lost 2 bases, with 18 bases spanning the gap. The germline V gene has CDR1 MDHEN and CDR2 SYDVKM. The CDR3 coding sequence is TGTGCCACCGCCTCATGGGACGGGACCTACGAGCAGTACTTC. Translating it yields CATASWDGTYEQYF. Together with reference TRBV28 and TRBJ2-7, the CDR3 gives the full variable domain: DVKVTQSSRYLVKRTGEKVFLECVQDMDHENMFWYRQDPGLGLRLIYFSYDVKMKEKGDIPEGYSVSREKKERFSLILESASTNQTSMYLCATASWDGTYEQYFGPGTRLTVT.

The chain recombines TRBV6-6 with TRBJ2-2; D gene uncertain. This CDR3 is 13 amino acids long. V lost 1 base and J 6 bases, leaving 6 bases between the germline ends. The germline V gene encodes CDR1 MNHNY and CDR2 SVGAGI (reference sequence). The CDR3 nucleotides are TGTGCCAGCAGTTACTTCGGGTCCGGGGAGCTGTTTTTT. It specifies CASSYFGSGELFF.

This clone has just a few counts. This chain joins TRBV18 and TRBJ2-1; the match to TRBD2 covers 7 bases. Germline V gives CDR1 KGHSH, CDR2 LQKENI. J was trimmed by 4 bases and V by 1 base; bases with no gene match: 4. This CDR3 comprises 15 residues. DNA of the CDR3: TGTGCCAGCTCACCACTGGGGGGGAAATACAATGAGCAGTTCTTC. Translation gives CASSPLGGKYNEQFF.

The chain employs TRBV27 and TRBJ1-1; no clear D. This CDR3 has 13 residues. The V end was cut by 7 bases, the J end by 4 bases, with 13 bases between. Per the germline V gene, CDR1 is MNHEY and CDR2 is SMNVEV (reference sequence). The CDR3 nucleotides read TGTGCCAGCAAAAGAGGTTTGGGCACTGAAGCTTTCTTT. This sequence encodes CASKRGLGTEAFF.

This clone was counted a few times. The chain recombines TRBV30 with TRBJ2-3; TRBD1 might be the D (5 bases). This CDR3 region has 16 residues. Germline V gene sequence: CDR1 GTSNPN, CDR2 SVGIG (reference sequence). The V end was cut by 0 bases, the J end by 5 bases, with 18 bases between. Here the CDR3 DNA reads TGTGCCTGGAGTGTACTATGGGGCTCGAAAGGAGATACGCAGTATTTT. Encoded protein: CAWSVLWGSKGDTQYF.

The rearrangement joins TRBV7-2 to TRBJ1-1; D unclear. Germline V CDR1 and CDR2: SGHTA, FQGNSA. This CDR3 is built from 14 residues. V gave up 0 bases and J gave up 6 bases, with 11 bases separating them. The CDR3 sequence: CASSLAFSGAEAFF. The CDR3 region has the DNA TGTGCCAGCAGCTTAGCATTCTCGGGCGCTGAAGCTTTCTTT.